This passage covers 26 T cell receptor beta chains from one sample sequenced in a study of metastatic and nonmetastatic thyroid tumors. Every patient underwent thyroid surgery untreated. TCRdb reprocessed the PCR reads via MiXCR. The table lists 20,000 to 25,000 clones, more than 14% of them singletons. Sequencing was done on a sample of tumor tissue. Receptors were obtained from a female donor with papillary thyroid cancer or a benign thyroid nodule (not recorded which). Some clones in this sample may be carry-over from other donors' samples.

The chain employs TRBV19 and TRBJ2-1; 10 nucleotides line up with TRBD2. The CDR3 sequence is 16 residues long. With V trimmed by 6 bases and J by 6 bases, 11 bases remained unmatched. Germline CDR1 LNHDA, CDR2 SQIVND (reference sequence). CDR3 protein: CASSAGSAGGINEQFF. The CDR3 nucleotides read TGTGCCAGTAGCGCGGGATCAGCGGGGGGGATCAATGAGCAGTTCTTC.

This clone ranks as medium-sized (0.01 to 0.1%). The chain recombines TRBV3-1 with TRBJ2-7; 14 nucleotides line up with TRBD2. V lost 5 bases to trimming and J lost 7 bases; unmatched junction nucleotides: 4. This CDR3 has 14 residues. CDR1 and CDR2 from the germline V gene are LGHDT and YNNKEL (reference sequence). CDR3 amino acids: CASSGTSGSSEQYF. In nucleotides, the CDR3 is TGTGCCAGCAGCGGGACTAGCGGGAGTTCAGAGCAGTACTTC.

This clone was counted at least ten times. The genes are TRBV5-1 and TRBJ2-2; D is unresolved. In germline, CDR1 is SGHRS, CDR2 YFSETQ. V gave up 1 base and J gave up 1 base, with 8 bases separating them. This CDR3 is 15 amino acids long. CDR3 sequence (DNA): TGCGCCAGCAGCTTGACCCTACAGAACACCGGGGAGCTGTTTTTT. It encodes CASSLTLQNTGELFF.

The table lists this clone with many counts. The rearrangement joins TRBV11-1 to TRBJ1-5; 7 bases match TRBD1. Unmatched junction bases numbered 3, after V lost 1 base and J lost 9 bases. CDR1 and CDR2 (germline): SGHAT, FQDESV (reference sequence). The CDR3 totals 13 residues. CDR3 coding DNA: TGTGCCAGCAGCTTAGACAGGGGCGGGCCCCAGCATTTT. It codes for CASSLDRGGPQHF.

This clone was seen many times. The rearrangement links TRBV20-1 to TRBJ2-5, with 9 bases lining up with TRBD1. CDR3 size: 15 residues. The junction had 7 bases not matched to a gene; V was cut back by 0 bases and J by 5 bases. In germline, CDR1 is DFQATT, CDR2 SNEGSKA (reference sequence). CDR3 in amino acids: CSARDPRTGVETQYF. CDR3 bases: TGCAGTGCTAGAGACCCAAGGACAGGGGTGGAGACCCAGTACTTC.

This clone has at least ten counts. The chain employs TRBV4-1 and TRBJ1-1; a possible D gene is TRBD1 (6 bases). CDR3 length: 16 residues. Germline values: CDR1 MGHRA, CDR2 YSYEKL. Trimming removed 3 bases from V and 2 bases from J, with 16 bases in between. CDR3 sequence (DNA): TGCGCCAGCAGCCACCTTACGGGGGGGCTTAACACTGAAGCTTTCTTT. It translates to CASSHLTGGLNTEAFF.

This clone has at least ten counts. The chain has TRBV7-2 and TRBJ1-5, with TRBD1 matching 7 bases. This CDR3 is 15 amino acids long. The germline gives CDR1 SGHTA, CDR2 FQGNSA. With V trimmed by 5 bases and J by 2 bases, 6 bases remained unmatched. The CDR3 DNA reads as TGTGCCAGCAGCGGCCCAGGGGGTGGCAATCAGCCCCAGCATTTT. It codes for CASSGPGGGNQPQHF. The variable domain in full, with the rest retrieved from reference TRBV7-2 and TRBJ1-5, is GAGVSQSPSNKVTEKGKDVELRCDPISGHTALYWYRQSLGQGLEFLIYFQGNSAPDKSGLPSDRFSAERTGGSVSTLTIQRTQQEDSAVYLCASSGPGGGNQPQHFGDGTRLSIL.

Relative to its sample, this clone is medium-sized. The chain recombines TRBV3-1 with TRBJ2-5; TRBD2 aligns across 7 bases. Trimming took 4 bases from V and 5 from J; bases not matched to a gene: 4. Germline V gives CDR1 LGHDT, CDR2 YNNKEL (reference sequence). This CDR3 is built from 13 residues. CDR3 nucleotides: TGTGCCAGCAGCCGGACTAGACTGGAGACCCAGTACTTC. Amino acid sequence: CASSRTRLETQYF.

Note on this clone: A much larger clone is a single base away; this may be a read error. Within the sample, other DNA sequences also encode this same CDR3. V and J are TRBV7-2 and TRBJ2-5, with D unresolved. The CDR3 sequence is 16 residues long. Germline CDR1 and CDR2: SGHTA and FQGNSA. The CDR3 reads CASSLRPGSIQETQYF. In nucleotides, the CDR3 is TGTGCCAGCAGCTTAAGACCAGGCTCGATCCAAGAGACCCAGTATTTC.

This clone has ten or more counts. The chain combines TRBV4-2 with TRBJ2-1; D remains unclear. The germline gives CDR1 LGHNA, CDR2 YNFKEQ. Trimming shortened V by 3 bases and J by 6 bases, and 15 bases separated the two germline ends. The CDR3 runs 15 residues. The CDR3 nucleotides read TGTGCCAGCAGCCACGCTTCCTCCTCGGTCAATGAGCAGTTCTTC. Its protein product is CASSHASSSVNEQFF.

This clone was picked up many times. The chain uses TRBV14 and TRBJ2-1; tentatively, D is TRBD1 or TRBD2 (6 bases each). This CDR3 spans 15 amino acids. Germline V lookup: CDR1 SGHDN, CDR2 FVKESK. Trimming cost V 3 bases and J 3 bases, with 12 bases left between them. The CDR3 loop reads CASSQIEGGYNEQFF. CDR3 bases: TGTGCCAGCAGCCAGATTGAGGGGGGCTACAATGAGCAGTTCTTC.

This clone appeared many times. The chain has TRBV9 and TRBJ1-1; D ambiguous. V lost 4 bases and J 1 base, leaving 11 bases between the germline ends. Germline CDR1 is SGDLS and CDR2 is YYNGEE. This CDR3 has 14 residues. This chain's CDR3 is CASSPASGNTEAFF. CDR3 nucleotides: TGTGCCAGCAGCCCCGCAAGTGGGAACACTGAAGCTTTCTTT.

This clone was seen just once. The junction departs from the called germline gene at one end, perhaps through a read error. The V call is TRBV5-6, the J call TRBJ2-5; D unresolved. The CDR3 has 15 residues. CDR1 and CDR2 from the germline V gene are SGHDT and YYEEEE. CDR3 nucleotide sequence: TGTGCTAGCAGCTTGCCACATGGTCACCAAGAGACCCAGTACTTC. This gives the protein CASSLPHGHQETQYF.

This clone was seen many times. The chain links TRBV24-1 to TRBJ2-2; 12 bases map to TRBD1. CDR1 and CDR2 (germline): KGHDR, SFDVKD. The CDR3 spans 17 residues. The ends lost 0 bases at V and 7 bases at J; junction bases unmatched: 5. CDR3 residues: CATSDLGDRGQHGELFF. CDR3 sequence (DNA): TGTGCCACCAGTGATTTGGGGGACAGGGGGCAACACGGGGAGCTGTTTTTT.

This clone was picked up many times. The V call is TRBV5-6, the J call TRBJ1-2; 7 bases align to TRBD1. The J segment lost 3 bases and the V segment lost 4 bases, leaving 12 bases of the junction unmatched. This CDR3 is 16 amino acids long. Germline CDR1 is SGHDT and CDR2 is YYEEEE. CDR3 coding DNA: TGTGCCAGCAGCCCACTCGGGACAGAAGTATACTATGGCTACACCTTC. Protein: CASSPLGTEVYYGYTF.

As for this clone: Sequence at one end of the junction differs from germline and may be a read error. V and J are TRBV5-1 and TRBJ2-2, with a tentative D call TRBD2 (6 bases). The CDR3 runs to 15 residues. Germline assignment: CDR1 SGHRS and CDR2 YFSETQ. CDR3 sequence reads: CASSPWAGLAGERFF. The CDR3, as DNA: TGCGCCAGCAGTCCTTGGGCGGGACTCGCCGGGGAGCGGTTTTTT.

This clone was observed at least ten times. The genes are TRBV7-8 and TRBJ1-2, with D hard to call. CDR1 is SGHVS, CDR2 FQNEAQ, per germline. The V gene lost 5 bases and the J gene lost 9 bases, with 22 bases spanning the gap. The CDR3 spans 15 residues. CDR3 bases: TGTGCCAGCAGCCCTCCCTCGGCAGGCTTTAGGAGCTACACCTTC. Translation: CASSPPSAGFRSYTF.

V gene TRBV2 combines with J gene TRBJ2-1; D remains ambiguous. Germline V lookup: CDR1 SNHLY, CDR2 FYNNEI. The CDR3 has 13 amino acids. Trimming cost V 5 bases and J 9 bases, with 14 bases left between them. DNA of the CDR3: TGTGCCAGCAGTCTTCTTAAGGGCGTTGAGCAGTTCTTC. This encodes CASSLLKGVEQFF. Variable domain in full (rest from reference TRBV2 and TRBJ2-1): EPEVTQTPSHQVTQMGQEVILRCVPISNHLYFYWYRQILGQKVEFLVSFYNNEISEKSEIFDDQFSVERPDGSNFTLKIRSTKLEDSAMYFCASSLLKGVEQFFGPGTRLTVL.

In this sample, this clone turned up many times. The chain joins TRBV7-2 to TRBJ1-4; perhaps TRBD1 as D (5 bases). The V gene lost 5 bases and the J gene lost 4 bases, with 8 bases spanning the gap. Germline values: CDR1 SGHTA, CDR2 FQGNSA. The CDR3 extends over 13 amino acids. The DNA of the CDR3 is TGTGCCAGCAGCGCGGGGCTTAATGAAAAACTGTTTTTT. Its translation: CASSAGLNEKLFF.

This clone was counted at least ten times. V is TRBV9 and J is TRBJ2-1, with TRBD1 identical over 7 bases. The CDR3 length is 17 residues. The germline CDR1 and CDR2 sequences are SGDLS and YYNGEE. V dropped 0 bases and J dropped 2; count of bases not matched to a gene: 8. CDR3 in amino acids: CASSVALAGGTYNEQFF. CDR3 bases: TGTGCCAGCAGCGTAGCTTTGGCAGGGGGTACCTACAATGAGCAGTTCTTC.

This clone was seen many times. This chain joins TRBV20-1 and TRBJ1-4; no firm D call. Germline V lookup: CDR1 DFQATT, CDR2 SNEGSKA (reference sequence). The CDR3 spans 15 residues. V shed 0 bases and J shed 5 bases, with 13 bases lying between them. The CDR3 reads CSARDLAFSNEKLFF. The DNA of the CDR3 is TGCAGTGCTAGAGATCTGGCTTTCAGCAATGAAAAACTGTTTTTT.

This clone was counted ten times or more. The chain has TRBV24-1 and TRBJ1-2; D is unclear. Germline values: CDR1 KGHDR, CDR2 SFDVKD. Trimming took off 4 bases at V and 1 base at J, with 9 bases between the two ends. CDR3 length: 14 amino acids. The CDR3 loop is CATSEPGNNYGYTF. The CDR3, as DNA: TGTGCCACCAGTGAGCCCGGGAATAACTATGGCTACACCTTC.

This chain uses TRBV20-1 with TRBJ1-2, with a tentative D call TRBD1 (5 bases). V gave up 6 bases and J gave up 9 bases, with 17 bases separating them. The CDR3 has 12 residues. Germline CDR1 reads DFQATT; CDR2 reads SNEGSKA (reference sequence). CDR3 loop: CSADTGGGCYTF. The CDR3 DNA reads as TGCAGTGCCGATACAGGTGGGGGTTGCTACACCTTC.

This clone was found many times. The chain employs TRBV6-1 and TRBJ1-4; D is unresolved. V was cut by 8 bases and J by 0 bases, with 7 bases left in between. The CDR3 loop spans 13 amino acids. In germline, CDR1 is MNHNS, CDR2 SASEGT. CDR3 sequence (DNA): TGTGCCAGCCAAACAACAACTAATGAAAAACTGTTTTTT. This codes for CASQTTTNEKLFF.

This clone came up many times. Other nucleotide sequences in the sample specify the same CDR3. In nucleotides, the CDR3 is TGCAGCGTTATGTTGAGGGGATACGAGCAGTACTTC. It encodes CSVMLRGYEQYF. The chain links TRBV29-1 to TRBJ2-7; D possibly matches TRBD1 or TRBD2 (5 bases each). From germline, CDR1 is SQVTM and CDR2 ANQGSEA. Trimming took off 5 bases at V and 4 bases at J, with 12 bases between the two ends. The CDR3 is 12 residues long.

This clone occurred many times. This chain connects TRBV2 to TRBJ1-2; TRBD1 matches at 7 bases. CDR1 and CDR2 from the germline V gene are SNHLY and FYNNEI. V trimming: 6 bases; J trimming: 7 bases; junction bases outside the gene matches: 8. The CDR3 has 13 amino acids. CDR3 sequence reads: CASSTQGIRGYTF. The CDR3 DNA sequence: TGTGCCAGCAGCACACAGGGGATACGTGGCTACACCTTC. Full variable domain (outside the CDR3, taken from reference TRBV2 and TRBJ1-2): EPEVTQTPSHQVTQMGQEVILRCVPISNHLYFYWYRQILGQKVEFLVSFYNNEISEKSEIFDDQFSVERPDGSNFTLKIRSTKLEDSAMYFCASSTQGIRGYTFGSGTRLTVV.